This T cell receptor beta chain was identified during a study of T-cell reconstitution after alpha-beta-depleted transplantation in children. Broader study findings: Reports say that about two months after transplant, the alpha-beta T cells came out of several hundred graft clones that had expanded.

This clonotype was counted many times. Its target is unknown. Looked up from germline, CDR1 is MNHEY and CDR2 is SVGEGT. The V and J ends lost 6 bases and 4 bases respectively, with 15 bases between them. The CDR3 is 15 amino acids. Unique molecular identifiers were built into the TCRbeta library. TCRdb redid the calling of the PCR reads with MiXCR, one entry per CDR3 protein. Among 220,000 or so distinct CDR3 sequences listed, around 8% were seen once. V and J are TRBV6-2 or TRBV6-3 and TRBJ2-2; tentatively, D is TRBD1 (6 bases). The clonotype was recovered from a male patient younger than 18 who had a stem cell transplant for acute lymphoblastic leukemia, so the T cells may come from the graft donor. The sequencing here drew on PBMCs, mostly from graft donor cells, taken 180 days after TCRalphabeta/CD19-depleted stem cell transplant. The CDR3 DNA sequence: TGTGCCAGCAGCCCATCGACAGGCACCACCGGGGAGCTGTTTTTT. Amino acids: CASSPSTGTTGELFF.